This section outlines one T cell receptor (beta chain) sequence together with its context. The antigen is not known. This sample is part of a study of monozygotic twins with inflammatory bowel disease. The authors made each sample's cDNA in eight separate reactions. TCRdb reprocessed the 5' RACE reads, with one entry per CDR3 protein and no DNA. The record lists about 140,000 distinct CDR3 sequences, of which the ten most abundant hold over 1%. CDR1 is LNHDA and CDR2 is SQIVND in the germline V gene (reference sequence). This CDR3 has 14 residues. General study points: Repertoire similarity did not separate concordant from discordant twins, possibly from limited power.

The gene calls are TRBV19 and TRBJ1-2; TCRdb names TRBD1, which stays unverified in the absence of DNA. The source is a human donor with ulcerative colitis or Crohn's disease, or a healthy co-twin of an affected twin (not recorded which). What was sequenced was blood. This chain's CDR3 is CASSKEGASVGYTF. Combining the CDR3 with reference TRBV19 and TRBJ1-2 gives the whole variable domain DGGITQSPKYLFRKEGQNVTLSCEQNLNHDAMYWYRQDPGQGLRLIYYSQIVNDFQKGDIAEGYSVSREKKESFPLTVTSAQKNPTAFYLCASSKEGASVGYTFGSGTRLTVV.